Presented here are 8 T cell receptor beta chains from one specimen sequenced in a study of blood T cell repertoires in COVID-19. Data came from immunoSEQ multiplex PCR; TCRdb stores just in-frame clones and leaves some out. The table records almost 80,000 clones, approximately 82% of them present only once. Specimen: peripheral blood. The source is a woman in her seventies with acute or convalescent COVID-19.

The V gene is TRBV5-1, the J gene TRBJ2-2; D perhaps matches TRBD2 (6 bases). This CDR3 spans 15 amino acids. Germline CDR1 reads SGHRS; CDR2 reads YFSETQ. With 2 bases removed from V and 6 bases from J, the gap between germline ends came to 14 bases. This CDR3 reads CASSLLGLASGELFF. CDR3 bases: TGCGCCAGCAGCTTATTGGGACTGGCGTCCGGGGAGCTGTTTTTT.

V usage is TRBV12-5 and J usage is TRBJ1-1; D is uncertain. CDR3 length equals 14 residues. Per the germline V gene, CDR1 is LGHNT and CDR2 is FRNRAP. Trimming stripped 1 base from V and 4 bases from J, with 10 bases between. CDR3 DNA: TGTGCTAGTGGTTTGGGGCTGGGAGGCACTGAAGCTTTCTTT. Its protein product is CASGLGLGGTEAFF. The full variable domain, its missing parts supplied by reference TRBV12-5 and TRBJ1-1, is DARVTQTPRHKVTEMGQEVTMRCQPILGHNTVFWYRQTMMQGLELLAYFRNRAPLDDSGMPKDRFSAEMPDATLATLKIQPSEPRDSAVYFCASGLGLGGTEAFFGQGTRLTVV.

The chain uses TRBV7-3 and TRBJ2-1; the D is unclear. V lost 6 bases and J 6 bases, leaving 12 bases between the germline ends. The CDR3 runs 13 residues. CDR1 SGHTA and CDR2 FQGTGA come from the germline V gene. The CDR3 DNA is TGTGCCAGCAGTATTGGAGTAGGCAATGAGCAGTTCTTC. Translated, it gives CASSIGVGNEQFF.

CDR3 residues: CASGRGDTQYF. CDR3 DNA sequence: TGTGCCAGCGGGCGGGGGGATACGCAGTATTTT. The chain uses TRBV11-3 and TRBJ2-3, with 7 nucleotides matching TRBD2. The CDR3 covers 11 residues. Germline CDR1 reads SGHNT; CDR2 reads YENEEA. After removal of 8 bases from V and 6 bases from J, the junction contained 2 bases not matched to a gene.

The rearrangement uses TRBV19 and TRBJ1-1; D not certain. The CDR3 covers 13 residues. V gave up 4 bases and J gave up 6 bases, with 12 bases separating them. Germline V gene data show CDR1 as LNHDA and CDR2 as SQIVND (reference sequence). CDR3 coding DNA: TGTGCCAGTAGTACCCTCCGGTTCCCTGAAGCTTTCTTT. It yields the protein CASSTLRFPEAFF.

The chain uses TRBV5-4 and TRBJ1-4; maybe TRBD1 (5 bases). CDR1 and CDR2 (germline): SGHNT, YYREEE (reference sequence). This CDR3 has 16 residues. The V end lost 1 base, the J end lost 5 bases, and 15 bases lay between the germline ends. The CDR3 here is CASSLTRQTGNEKLFF. CDR3 bases: TGTGCCAGCAGCTTGACCAGACAGACCGGAAATGAAAAACTGTTTTTT.

This clone was observed once. The V call is TRBV4-1, the J call TRBJ1-2; 9 positions match TRBD1. Losses at the gene ends were 0 bases for V and 6 bases for J; bases not matched to a gene: 8. Looked up from germline, CDR1 is MGHRA and CDR2 is YSYEKL. This CDR3 is built from 16 residues. The CDR3, as DNA: TGCGCCAGCAGCCAAGATGCATCGGACAGGGGAGATGGCTACACCTTC. Amino acids: CASSQDASDRGDGYTF.

The chain has TRBV21-1 and TRBJ1-5. TRBV21-1 is a pseudogene locus. CDR3 length equals 16 residues. Here the CDR3 reads CASSLGGGTSNQPQHF. CDR3 DNA sequence: TGTGCCAGCAGCCTCGGAGGAGGGACGAGCAATCAGCCCCAGCATTTT.